The rows below give T cell receptor beta chains drawn from one sample of a study of T cell changes during pregnancy in multiple sclerosis. Profiled with immunoSEQ multiplex PCR; TCRdb holds only in-frame clones, not every one. The repertoire holds roughly 50,000 clones, with roughly 94% as singletons. The sequencing used CD8+ T cells from peripheral blood mononuclear cells, collected in the third trimester of pregnancy. The receptor source for this set is a female donor with multiple sclerosis, enrolled in a pregnancy study. Each CDR3 is given with its conserved first and last residue. A D gene is named only where the DNA matches it firmly. Clone size is stated in some rows and not others, as once, few, many or a class when expanded.

J	D	V	size	CDR3	DNA
TRBJ2-5	TRBD2	TRBV7-9	NA	CASSLGLAGGGQETRYF	TGTGCCAGCAGCTTAGGACTAGCGGGAGGGGGCCAAGAGACCCGTTACTTC
TRBJ2-4	NA	TRBV28	once	CASSLISVVKNIQYF	TGTGCCAGCAGTTTAATAAGCGTTGTTAAAAACATTCAGTACTTC
TRBJ2-2	NA	TRBV30	NA	CAWKQGWSTGELFF	TGTGCCTGGAAACAGGGATGGAGCACCGGGGAGCTGTTTTTT
TRBJ2-3	TRBD2	TRBV30	NA	CAWSFSGSTDTQYF	TGTGCCTGGAGTTTTAGCGGGAGCACAGATACGCAGTATTTT
TRBJ2-5	NA	TRBV9	NA	CASSVGGGGYQETQYF	TGTGCCAGCAGCGTTGGAGGGGGGGGGTACCAAGAGACCCAGTACTTC
TRBJ2-1	TRBD1	TRBV4-1	NA	CASSPTGTGGSGGRRNEQFF	TGCGCCAGCAGCCCAACCGGGACAGGGGGCTCAGGAGGGCGTAGAAATGAGCAGTTCTTC
TRBJ2-5	TRBD1	TRBV7-3	NA	CASSFGTGGGETQYF	TGTGCCAGCAGCTTCGGGACAGGGGGCGGAGAGACCCAGTACTTC
TRBJ2-1	TRBD2	TRBV9	NA	CASSPGLAEYNEQFF	TGTGCCAGCAGCCCCGGACTAGCGGAGTACAATGAGCAGTTCTTC
TRBJ2-5	NA	TRBV19	NA	CASSIVVGEETQYF	TGTGCCAGTAGTATAGTTGTAGGGGAAGAGACCCAGTACTTC
TRBJ2-5	NA	TRBV13	once	CASSLRRAETQYF	TGTGCCAGCAGCTTAAGGAGGGCGGAGACCCAGTACTTC
TRBJ2-1	NA	TRBV7-9	NA	CASSLAKLTHYNEQFF	TGTGCCAGCAGCTTAGCCAAGTTGACTCACTACAATGAGCAGTTCTTC
TRBJ1-1	NA	TRBV5-1	once	CASSLSPVMNTEAFF	TGCGCCAGCAGCTTGTCACCGGTCATGAACACTGAAGCTTTCTTT
TRBJ2-1	NA	TRBV4-3	NA	CASSQADTSSNEQFF	TGCGCCAGCAGCCAGGCAGATACTAGTTCCAATGAGCAGTTCTTC
TRBJ2-7	NA	TRBV5-6	NA	CASSLQGSSYEQYF	TGTGCCAGCAGCTTGCAGGGATCCTCCTACGAGCAGTACTTC
TRBJ2-7	NA	TRBV27	NA	CASSFEAPPSDEQYF	TGTGCCAGCAGCTTCGAGGCCCCCCCGAGCGACGAGCAGTACTTC
TRBJ2-7	NA	TRBV5-1	NA	CASSLALQIHSSYEQYF	TGCGCCAGCAGCTTGGCCTTGCAGATTCACAGCTCCTACGAGCAGTACTTC
TRBJ1-2	NA	TRBV6-5	NA	CATLGNYGYTF	TGTGCCACCCTCGGGAACTATGGCTACACCTTC
TRBJ2-2	TRBD2	TRBV7-9	NA	CASSPGTINTGELFF	TGTGCCAGCAGCCCCGGGACTATCAACACCGGGGAGCTGTTTTTT
TRBJ2-1	NA	TRBV6-6	NA	CASSYEAEADEQFF	TGTGCCAGCAGTTATGAGGCAGAAGCGGATGAGCAGTTCTTC
TRBJ1-2	NA	TRBV13	NA	CASSLTGTRGYTF	TGTGCCAGCAGCTTGACAGGCACTCGTGGCTACACCTTC
TRBJ2-7	NA	TRBV11-1	NA	CASSILGASDSYEQYF	TGTGCCAGCAGCATACTTGGGGCTAGCGACTCCTACGAGCAGTACTTC
TRBJ2-2	TRBD1	TRBV13	NA	CASSAELRGIRELFF	TGTGCCAGCAGCGCCGAACTCAGGGGGATCAGGGAGCTGTTTTTT
TRBJ2-2	NA	TRBV5-1	once	CASSLWGANTGELFF	TGCGCCAGCAGCTTGTGGGGGGCGAACACCGGGGAGCTGTTTTTT
TRBJ2-7	TRBD2	TRBV6-5	NA	CASSYSGLAATYEQYF	TGTGCCAGCAGTTACTCCGGACTAGCGGCTACCTACGAGCAGTACTTC
TRBJ2-2	NA	TRBV13	NA	CASSPRVWASGELFF	TGTGCCAGCAGCCCCAGGGTGTGGGCCTCCGGGGAGCTGTTTTTT
TRBJ2-3	NA	TRBV7-9	NA	CASSLVGGDTQYF	TGTGCCAGCAGCTTAGTCGGGGGAGATACGCAGTATTTT
TRBJ2-7	TRBD1	TRBV5-6	NA	CASSLFFQDRDYEQYF	TGTGCCAGCAGCTTGTTTTTCCAGGACAGGGACTACGAGCAGTACTTC
TRBJ1-1	NA	TRBV5-1	NA	CASSLVGGPEAFF	TGCGCCAGCAGCTTGGTCGGGGGGCCTGAAGCTTTCTTT
TRBJ2-7	TRBD2	TRBV7-4	NA	CASSLGPIPGLAAQFSYEQYF	TGTGCCAGCAGCTTAGGCCCAATCCCGGGACTAGCGGCCCAATTCTCCTACGAGCAGTACTTC
TRBJ2-7	TRBD2	TRBV5-1	NA	CASSLWGGRFYEQYF	TGCGCCAGCAGCCTTTGGGGCGGGAGATTCTACGAGCAGTACTTC
TRBJ1-2	NA	TRBV27	NA	CATSGGSSYGYTF	TGTGCCACCAGTGGGGGCTCTTCATATGGCTACACCTTC
TRBJ1-2	TRBD1	TRBV6-1	NA	CASSEEGRGDWGYGYTF	TGTGCCAGCAGTGAAGAGGGCAGGGGGGACTGGGGCTATGGCTACACCTTC
TRBJ2-3	NA	TRBV6-5	NA	CASSYPRIGLTDTQYF	TGTGCCAGCAGTTACCCCCGGATCGGACTCACAGATACGCAGTATTTT
TRBJ2-5	TRBD1	TRBV25-1	NA	CASSFEKRTGGGETQYF	TGTGCCAGCAGTTTTGAAAAAAGGACAGGGGGCGGTGAGACCCAGTACTTC
TRBJ2-2	TRBD2	TRBV28	NA	CASSLGLAGGEITGELFF	TGTGCCAGCAGTTTGGGACTAGCGGGAGGGGAGATTACCGGGGAGCTGTTTTTT
TRBJ2-1	TRBD2	TRBV11-1	NA	CASSAPSGSPYNEQFF	TGTGCCAGCAGCGCCCCTAGCGGGAGTCCTTACAATGAGCAGTTCTTC
TRBJ2-5	NA	TRBV6-4	NA	CASSDCGRTEWQETQYF	TGTGCCAGCAGTGACTGCGGTAGAACGGAGTGGCAAGAGACCCAGTACTTC
TRBJ2-2	NA	TRBV19	NA	CASRPGTGELFF	TGTGCCAGTAGGCCGGGCACCGGGGAGCTGTTTTTT
TRBJ2-1	NA	TRBV19	NA	CASSITRDNEQFF	TGTGCCAGTAGTATAACTCGGGACAATGAGCAGTTCTTC
TRBJ1-4	NA	TRBV6-1	NA	CASSEREGPNEKLFF	TGTGCCAGCAGTGAAAGGGAGGGCCCTAATGAAAAACTGTTTTTT
TRBJ1-3	TRBD1	TRBV9	NA	CASSVGTGVGNTIYF	TGTGCCAGCAGCGTAGGGACAGGGGTCGGAAACACCATATATTTT
TRBJ1-2	NA	TRBV6-5	NA	CASSLQGMGGYTF	TGTGCCAGCAGTTTACAGGGTATGGGTGGCTACACCTTC
TRBJ2-7	TRBD2	TRBV5-6	NA	CASSGLLAGLYEQYF	TGTGCCAGCAGCGGCCTCTTAGCGGGGCTATACGAGCAGTACTTC
TRBJ2-1	NA	TRBV6-4	few	CASSEKQGGGNEQFF	TGTGCCAGCAGTGAAAAACAGGGAGGGGGCAATGAGCAGTTCTTC
TRBJ2-7	NA	TRBV30	NA	CAWSARWGGSYEQYF	TGTGCCTGGAGTGCACGATGGGGCGGTAGCTACGAGCAGTACTTC
TRBJ2-1	NA	TRBV6-1	NA	CASSPSYNEQFF	TGTGCCAGCAGTCCCTCGTACAATGAGCAGTTCTTC
TRBJ2-7	TRBD1	TRBV27	NA	CASSPGQGPYEQYF	TGTGCCAGCAGCCCAGGACAGGGGCCCTACGAGCAGTACTTC
TRBJ1-1	NA	TRBV11-2	NA	CASSLAGGPNTEAFF	TGTGCCAGCAGCTTAGCGGGGGGGCCGAACACTGAAGCTTTCTTT
TRBJ1-5	NA	TRBV4-1	NA	CASSQDLAVAQPQHF	TGCGCCAGCAGCCAAGATCTGGCAGTCGCTCAGCCCCAGCATTTT
TRBJ1-2	TRBD1	TRBV27	NA	CASRGRQGPNYGYTF	TGTGCCAGCAGAGGAAGACAGGGCCCTAACTATGGCTACACCTTC
TRBJ2-1	NA	TRBV27	NA	CASSLLSPPNEQFF	TGTGCCAGCAGTTTACTCTCCCCCCCCAATGAGCAGTTCTTC
TRBJ2-7	NA	TRBV27	NA	CASSFPRGGRSYEQYF	TGTGCCAGCAGTTTCCCCCGAGGAGGGCGCTCCTACGAGCAGTACTTC
TRBJ1-4	NA	TRBV28	once	CASSLYSQGWVNEKLFF	TGTGCCAGCAGTTTATATTCCCAGGGTTGGGTTAATGAAAAACTGTTTTTT
TRBJ1-1	NA	TRBV5-1	NA	CASSFQQGNTEAFF	TGCGCCAGCAGCTTTCAACAGGGGAACACTGAAGCTTTCTTT
TRBJ2-1	TRBD2	TRBV19	once	CASSILAGGLNEQFF	TGTGCCAGTAGTATACTAGCGGGGGGTCTGAACGAGCAGTTCTTC
TRBJ1-5	TRBD1	TRBV7-9	NA	CASSRGQGDQPQHF	TGTGCCAGCAGCCGTGGACAGGGGGATCAGCCCCAGCATTTT
TRBJ1-5	NA	TRBV5-6	NA	CASSLGRGGQPQHF	TGTGCCAGCAGCTTGGGGAGGGGTGGTCAGCCCCAGCATTTT